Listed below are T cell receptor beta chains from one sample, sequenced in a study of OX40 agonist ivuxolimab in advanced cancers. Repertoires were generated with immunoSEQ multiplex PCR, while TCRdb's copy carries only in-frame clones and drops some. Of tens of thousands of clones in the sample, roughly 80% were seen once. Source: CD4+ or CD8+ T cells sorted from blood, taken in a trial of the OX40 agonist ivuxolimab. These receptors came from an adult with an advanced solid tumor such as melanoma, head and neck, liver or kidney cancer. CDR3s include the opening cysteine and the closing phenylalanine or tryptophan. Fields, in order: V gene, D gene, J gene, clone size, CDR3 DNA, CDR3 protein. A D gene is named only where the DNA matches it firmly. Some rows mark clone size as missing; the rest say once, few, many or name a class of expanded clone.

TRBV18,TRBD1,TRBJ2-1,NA,TGTGCCAGCTCACCACCGCCAATCGGGACAGGGGATAAAAATGAGCAGTTCTTC,CASSPPPIGTGDKNEQFF
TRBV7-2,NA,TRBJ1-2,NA,TGTGCCAGCAGCACCAGAGTTTATGGCTACACCTTC,CASSTRVYGYTF
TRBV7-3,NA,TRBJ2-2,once,TGTGCCAGCAGCTTAACCCCTCGGACAGTCCTAAACACCGGGGAGCTGTTTTTT,CASSLTPRTVLNTGELFF
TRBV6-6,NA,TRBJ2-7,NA,TGTGCCAGCAGCCTTGTACCTAGCGAGCAGTACTTC,CASSLVPSEQYF
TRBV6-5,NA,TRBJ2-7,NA,TGTGCCAGCAGTTACTCCGTTCTTTCGGGCTCCGAGCAGTACTTC,CASSYSVLSGSEQYF
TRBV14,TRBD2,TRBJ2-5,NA,TGTGCCAGCAGCCAAGAAGGAGCGGGGGATTCCCTCCAAGAGACCCAGTACTTC,CASSQEGAGDSLQETQYF
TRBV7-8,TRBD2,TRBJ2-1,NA,TGTGCCAGCCTCGCTCCCGGGGGGAGCTCCTACAATGAGCAGTTCTTC,CASLAPGGSSYNEQFF
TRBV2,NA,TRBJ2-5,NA,TGTGCCAGCAAGTCAGGGGGGGAGACCCAGTACTTC,CASKSGGETQYF
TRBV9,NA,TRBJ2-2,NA,TGTGCCAGCAGCCCCGGTCGAGCCGGGGAGCTGTTTTTT,CASSPGRAGELFF
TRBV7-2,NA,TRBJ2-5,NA,TGTGCCAGCATCCGCGGGGGCCTCGGTGAGACCCAGTACTTC,CASIRGGLGETQYF
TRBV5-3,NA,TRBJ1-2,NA,TGTGCCAGCAGCCGTACCACAGGGAGGGGTGGCTACACCTTC,CASSRTTGRGGYTF
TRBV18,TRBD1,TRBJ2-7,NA,TGTGCCAGCTCACCACCCCAGGGGGCGCTCCTCTACGAGCAGTACTTC,CASSPPQGALLYEQYF
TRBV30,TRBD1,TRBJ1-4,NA,TGTGCCTGGGGCTTATCGACAGGGTTGGGTGAAAAACTGTTTTTT,CAWGLSTGLGEKLFF
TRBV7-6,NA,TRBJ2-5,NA,TGTGCCAGCAGCCCGGCGGGTGAGGGGGTGGAGACCCAGTACTTC,CASSPAGEGVETQYF